These 13 T cell receptor beta chains originate from one sample sequenced in a study of blood T cell repertoires in COVID-19. Some clones are missing from TCRdb's copy, which holds only in-frame ones; the method was immunoSEQ multiplex PCR. The data show tens of thousands of clones, approximately 83% seen once. The sample was peripheral blood. The receptors stem from a man aged 35 to 55 with COVID-19, enrolled during active disease.

This rearrangement joins TRBV5-4 to TRBJ1-2; 9 bases are shared with TRBD1. J lost 4 bases, V lost 4 bases, and 2 bases had no gene match. This CDR3 has 13 amino acids. The germline CDR1 and CDR2 sequences are SGHNT and YYREEE (reference sequence). The CDR3 region has the DNA TGTGCCAGCAGCGGGACAGGGACCTATGGCTACACCTTC. Protein: CASSGTGTYGYTF.

The V call is TRBV28, the J call TRBJ2-5; TRBD1 might be the D (6 bases). The CDR3 spans 15 residues. Trimming stripped 2 bases from V and 2 bases from J, with 12 bases between. Germline V gene lookup returns CDR1 MDHEN and CDR2 SYDVKM. This CDR3 reads CASSLRQGGQETQYF. For the CDR3, the DNA is TGTGCCAGCAGTTTACGGCAAGGGGGTCAAGAGACCCAGTACTTC.

The genes are TRBV5-6 and TRBJ1-4; 7 nucleotides match TRBD1. Germline trimming cut 4 bases from V and 3 bases from J; bases unmatched to any gene: 9. The germline V gene encodes CDR1 SGHDT and CDR2 YYEEEE. CDR3 size: 16 residues. CDR3 DNA: TGTGCCAGCAGCAGGGGGCAGGGCGGGCCTAATGAAAAACTGTTTTTT. Encoded protein: CASSRGQGGPNEKLFF.

CDR3 sequence reads: CASSLWRGTGVFQETQYF. The CDR3 DNA reads as TGTGCCAGCAGCCTGTGGCGCGGGACAGGGGTTTTTCAAGAGACCCAGTACTTC. The chain carries TRBV7-9 and TRBJ2-5, with 10 nucleotides matching TRBD1. The CDR3 contains 18 residues. V lost 5 bases, J lost 2 bases, and 14 bases stayed unmatched. CDR1 is SEHNR and CDR2 is FQNEAQ in the germline V gene (reference sequence).

This clone was seen a single time. V and J are TRBV7-6 and TRBJ2-7; 7 bases map to TRBD1. Germline CDR1 is SGHVS and CDR2 is FNYEAQ. The length of the CDR3 is 15 residues. Losses at the gene ends were 2 bases for V and 3 bases for J; bases not matched to a gene: 7. The CDR3 loop reads CASSLLRDRHYEQYF. The CDR3 nucleotides read TGTGCCAGCAGCTTACTCCGGGACAGACACTACGAGCAGTACTTC.

The rearrangement joins TRBV5-6 to TRBJ1-1; D remains unclear. The CDR3 is 13 amino acids. From germline, CDR1 is SGHDT and CDR2 YYEEEE. Trimming stripped 3 bases from V and 3 bases from J, with 9 bases between. The CDR3 coding sequence is TGTGCCAGCAGCTCCGGGTATTACACTGAAGCTTTCTTT. Residues: CASSSGYYTEAFF.

CDR3 bases: TGCGCCAGCAGCTTGAGAGGGCAAACTGAAGCTTTCTTT. Residues: CASSLRGQTEAFF. The chain combines TRBV5-1 with TRBJ1-1; D uncertain. Trimming shortened V by 1 base and J by 5 bases, and 9 bases separated the two germline ends. Per the germline V gene, CDR1 is SGHRS and CDR2 is YFSETQ. The CDR3 covers 13 residues.

The chain employs TRBV9 and TRBJ1-1, with unresolved D. V lost 3 bases and J lost 2, with 14 bases in between. CDR1 and CDR2 from the germline V gene are SGDLS and YYNGEE. CDR3 size: 15 residues. The CDR3: CASSAAPLANTEAFF. The CDR3 nucleotides read TGTGCCAGCAGCGCCGCCCCTCTGGCCAACACTGAAGCTTTCTTT.

The rearrangement links TRBV14 to TRBJ2-7; no clear D gene. The germline gives CDR1 SGHDN, CDR2 FVKESK. CDR3 length: 13 residues. V was clipped by 1 base and J by 3 bases, with 7 bases between them. The CDR3 nucleotides read TGTGCCAGCAGCCAAGTGCCGAGCTACGAGCAGTACTTC. This encodes CASSQVPSYEQYF.

This chain joins TRBV7-9 and TRBJ1-4, with 7 bases fitting TRBD1. V shed 4 bases, J shed 4 bases, and the junction held 6 bases outside the gene matches. Germline assignment: CDR1 SEHNR and CDR2 FQNEAQ (reference sequence). The CDR3 runs 15 residues. The CDR3 sequence: CASSSTGVINEKLFF. The CDR3 DNA sequence: TGTGCCAGCAGCTCAACAGGGGTTATTAATGAAAAACTGTTTTTT.

This chain uses TRBV6-5 with TRBJ2-5, with D possibly being TRBD1 (6 bases). The V gene's germline CDR1 is MNHEY and CDR2 SVGAGI. The CDR3 has 13 amino acids. V was trimmed by 5 bases and J by 3 bases, leaving 10 bases between them. CDR3 sequence reads: CASSRTDKETQYF. CDR3 DNA: TGTGCCAGCAGTAGGACAGACAAAGAGACCCAGTACTTC.

The genes are TRBV19 and TRBJ1-1; D may be TRBD1 (6 bases). With 3 bases removed from V and 0 bases from J, the gap between germline ends came to 8 bases. CDR3 size: 14 residues. CDR1 and CDR2 from the germline V gene are LNHDA and SQIVND (reference sequence). Here the CDR3 reads CASSMGAMNTEAFF. The CDR3 DNA reads as TGTGCCAGTAGTATGGGGGCCATGAACACTGAAGCTTTCTTT.

The genes are TRBV19 and TRBJ2-2; 7 bases fit TRBD2. CDR3 size: 14 residues. Germline-derived CDR1 and CDR2 are LNHDA and SQIVND (reference sequence). V was clipped by 7 bases and J by 6 bases; unmatched bases: 8. For the CDR3, the DNA is TGTGCCAGTAAGACGGGCGGGGGAGCCGGGGAGCTGTTTTTT. Translation: CASKTGGGAGELFF.